This paragraph covers one T cell receptor (beta chain) sequence. This receptor's antigen is unknown. Base qualities were left out, and no much larger clone turns up one base away. TCRbeta CDR3 regions were amplified from genomic DNA using the immunoSEQ Assay, a bias-controlled multiplex PCR. In the paper's pipeline: Within the assay, amplification of reference gene primers was used to estimate how many nucleated cells each sample contained. Sequence reads were collapsed and filtered to measure the absolute abundance of every unique TCRbeta CDR3 rearrangement. For each sample, productive Simpson clonality was calculated as the square root of Simpson's diversity index across productive rearrangements. The source is immuneACCESS, and TCRdb retained only in-frame sequences with V and J called. Part of the clones is not carried over; for the studies checked, unresolved V genes explain less than half of this, and the remainder is unexplained. Clone size and V and J calls were adopted from that table, with D and trimming inferred from the DNA. For this sample there are about 83,000 clones; roughly 84% appear just once. The top ten hold about a fifth of the sample.

Collaborating institutions collected whole blood in K2EDTA tubes following their own protocols. For TCRbeta analysis, collaborators shipped samples as frozen whole blood, isolated PBMCs, or DNA extracted from either of those sample types. This entry comes from a study of blood T cell repertoires in COVID-19 (dated by TCRdb to the early 2020s). About the investigation overall: Samples covering the acute and convalescent phases of COVID-19 were provided by collaborators in the United States, Italy and Spain. The prospective study material was composed of cDNA or gDNA derived from T cells, B-cell-depleted T cells, or PBMCs. Deeply sampled blood TCRbeta repertoires from subjects exposed to, actively infected with, or recovered from COVID-19 were included in the dataset. A freely available public database, intended as a resource for researchers studying the immune response to SARS-CoV-2, is where the repertoires were released. Samples were obtained from the ongoing ImmuneRACE study (first 160 participants) and from 1,200 or so subjects provided by 6 global collaborators. A de-identified subject ID, COVID-19 status, age in years and sex were almost always included in the sample metadata. Where available, HLA class I and class II types were obtained from metadata supplied by the sample provider rather than from assay-based typing. General findings and caveats noted by the study authors: The amount of clinical and demographic metadata varied by source and participant and was provided uncurated.

V gives up 4 bases and J gives up 3 bases, and the segment between their germline ends measures 9 bases. CDR1 and CDR2 are drawn from the germline V gene: MGHRA, YSYEKL. The CDR3 runs 13 residues from the cysteine to the phenylalanine. The DNA shown is the 39-base CDR3, in frame from base 1. This TCR was sampled from a woman of 80 years or more in a cohort sampled during active or convalescent COVID-19. The specimen was peripheral blood. Rearrangement joined TRBV4-1 to TRBJ2-5; a tentative D call is TRBD1 (5 bases match). The sequenced DNA: TGCGCCAGCAGCCGGGGCGGAGAAGAGACCCAGTACTTC. It is translated as CASSRGGEETQYF.